This record covers a single T cell receptor beta chain. This specimen belongs to a study of blood T cell repertoires in COVID-19. Unmatched junction bases numbered 15, after V lost 7 bases and J lost 0 bases. CDR1 LNHDA and CDR2 SQIVND come from the germline V gene (reference sequence). The CDR3 runs 18 residues. Repertoires were generated with immunoSEQ multiplex PCR, while TCRdb's copy carries only in-frame clones and drops some. This sample has under 300,000 clones, with around 89% found just once. J is TRBJ1-5 and V is TRBV19, with TRBD1 matching 7 bases. This receptor was obtained from a woman between 40 and 55 years old who had recovered from COVID-19. Input material: peripheral blood. CDR3 region: CASNPRDSWTYSNQPQHF. CDR3 coding DNA: TGTGCCAGTAACCCGCGGGACAGCTGGACTTATAGCAATCAGCCCCAGCATTTT.